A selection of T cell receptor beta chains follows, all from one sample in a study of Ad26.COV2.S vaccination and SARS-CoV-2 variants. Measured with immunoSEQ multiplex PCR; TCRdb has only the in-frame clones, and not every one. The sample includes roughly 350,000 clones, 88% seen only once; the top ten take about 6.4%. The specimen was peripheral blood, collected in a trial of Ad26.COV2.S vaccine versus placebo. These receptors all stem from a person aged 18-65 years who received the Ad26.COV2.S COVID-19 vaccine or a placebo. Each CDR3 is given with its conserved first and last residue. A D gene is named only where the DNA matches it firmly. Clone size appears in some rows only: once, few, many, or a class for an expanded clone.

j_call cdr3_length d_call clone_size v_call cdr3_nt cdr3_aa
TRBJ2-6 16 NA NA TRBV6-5 TGTGCCAGCAGTTACACATACCCCTCCGGGGCCAACGTCCTGACTTTC CASSYTYPSGANVLTF
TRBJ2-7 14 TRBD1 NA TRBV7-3 TGTGCCAGCAGCTCCGGGACAGGGTCCTACGAGCAGTACTTC CASSSGTGSYEQYF
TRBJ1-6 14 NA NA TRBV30 TGTGCCTGGACGGAGGGCGGTGTTAGTTCACCCCTCCACTTT CAWTEGGVSSPLHF
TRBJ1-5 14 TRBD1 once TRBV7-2 TGTGCCAGCACCCCGGACAGGTCAAATCAGCCCCAGCATTTT CASTPDRSNQPQHF
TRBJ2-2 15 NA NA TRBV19 TGTGCCAGTATGACGGGGGCGGTCGACACCGGGGAGCTGTTTTTT CASMTGAVDTGELFF
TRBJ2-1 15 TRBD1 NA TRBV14 TGTGCCAGCAGCCAAAGGACAGGGCTGTACAATGAGCAGTTCTTC CASSQRTGLYNEQFF
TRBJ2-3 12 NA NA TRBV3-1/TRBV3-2 TGTGCCAGCAGTGCGACCCCCGATACGCAGTATTTT CASSATPDTQYF
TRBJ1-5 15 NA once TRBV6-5 TGTGCCAGCACGTCCGACACTATTAGCAATCAGCCCCAGCATTTT CASTSDTISNQPQHF
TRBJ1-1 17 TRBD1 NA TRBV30 TGTGCCTGGAGTGTGGGGACAGCCCTTAGGGGGGACACTGAAGCTTTCTTT CAWSVGTALRGDTEAFF
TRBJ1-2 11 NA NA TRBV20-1 TGCAGTGCTAGTTCTGATTATGGCTACACCTTC CSASSDYGYTF
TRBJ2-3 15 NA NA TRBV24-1 TGTGCCACGGCGGACGGCGCAGGGATGGTGAATACGCAGTATTTT CATADGAGMVNTQYF
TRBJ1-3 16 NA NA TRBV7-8 TGTGCCAGCAGCGCCACAAGGGGGTTCTCTGGAAACACCATATATTTT CASSATRGFSGNTIYF
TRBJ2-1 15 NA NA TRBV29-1 TGCAGCGTTGAAAAGGAGGCTTTTTCCTACAATGAGCAGTTCTTC CSVEKEAFSYNEQFF
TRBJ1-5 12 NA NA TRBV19 TGTGCCAGCCTGTCGGGCAATCAGCCCCAGCATTTT CASLSGNQPQHF
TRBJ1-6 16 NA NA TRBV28 TGTGCCAGCAGTGACCGGGGTAGCTCCTATAATTCACCCCTCCACTTT CASSDRGSSYNSPLHF
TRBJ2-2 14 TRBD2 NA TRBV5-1 TGCGCCAGCGTAGCGGGGCCCAACACCGGGGAGCTGTTTTTT CASVAGPNTGELFF
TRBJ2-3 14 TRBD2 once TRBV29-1 TGCAGCGTTGACGGCGGGAGAGTCACAGATACGCAGTATTTT CSVDGGRVTDTQYF
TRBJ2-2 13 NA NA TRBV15 TGTGCCACCAGAGCGCTCCGGACCGGGGAGCTGTTTTTT CATRALRTGELFF
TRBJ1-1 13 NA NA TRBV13 TGTGCCAGCAGCTTAAGCAGGAAAAATGAAGCTTTCTTT CASSLSRKNEAFF
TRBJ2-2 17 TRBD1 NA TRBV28 TGTGCCAGCTCCGGGACAGGGGGCCTAGCGAACACCGGGGAGCTGTTTTTT CASSGTGGLANTGELFF
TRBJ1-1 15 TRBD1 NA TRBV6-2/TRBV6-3 TGTGCCAGCAGTTACGTTTCAGGGGGCGCGACTGAAGCTTTCTTT CASSYVSGGATEAFF
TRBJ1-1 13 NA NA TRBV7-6 TGTGCCAGCAGCTTAGTAGGCGACACTGAAGCTTTCTTT CASSLVGDTEAFF
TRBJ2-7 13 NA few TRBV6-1 TGTGCCAGCAGTGAATTAGGGGCACGGGAGCAGTACTTC CASSELGAREQYF
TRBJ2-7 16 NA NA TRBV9 TGTGCCAGCAGCGTAGCCACCGGGACGGCCCCTTCCGAGCAGTACTTC CASSVATGTAPSEQYF
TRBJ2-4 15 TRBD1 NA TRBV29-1 TGCAGCGTGGAGACAGGGTGGAAATCCAAAAACATTCAGTACTTC CSVETGWKSKNIQYF
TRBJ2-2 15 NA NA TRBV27 TGTGCCAGCAGTTTACTGGGGCCGAACACCGGGGAGCTGTTTTTT CASSLLGPNTGELFF
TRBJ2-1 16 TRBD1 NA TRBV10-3 TGTGCCATCAGTGACTGGGGGGACAGGGGGAACAATGAGCAGTTCTTC CAISDWGDRGNNEQFF
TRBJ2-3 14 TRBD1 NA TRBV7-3 TGTGCCAGCAGCAGACAGGGTAACACAGATACGCAGTATTTT CASSRQGNTDTQYF
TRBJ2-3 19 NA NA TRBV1 TGCACCAGCAGCGTGCGACCGGGACTAGCGGGAGAACCCACAGATACGCAGTATTTT CTSSVRPGLAGEPTDTQYF
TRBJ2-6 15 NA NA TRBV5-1 TGCGCCAGCAGCCCCACGGGGGCTGGGGCCAACGTCCTGACTTTC CASSPTGAGANVLTF
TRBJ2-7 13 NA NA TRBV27 TGTGCCAGCAGTTTGGCATCCGTGGACGAGCAGTACTTC CASSLASVDEQYF
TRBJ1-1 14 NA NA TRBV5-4 TGTGCCAGCAGCCACCCGAGGGCTTACACTGAAGCTTTCTTT CASSHPRAYTEAFF
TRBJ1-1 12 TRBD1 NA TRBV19 TGTGCCAGCCGGGGACAGCGGACTGAAGCTTTCTTT CASRGQRTEAFF
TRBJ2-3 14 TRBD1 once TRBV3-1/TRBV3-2 TGTGCCAGCAGCCAGGGCAGGGGGCAAGATACGCAGTATTTT CASSQGRGQDTQYF
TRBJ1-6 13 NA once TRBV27 TGTGCCAGCAGTTTAAGGGACTATTCACCCCTCCACTTT CASSLRDYSPLHF
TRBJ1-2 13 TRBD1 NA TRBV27 TGTGCCAGCAGCTATCGGACAGGGGATGGCTACACCTTC CASSYRTGDGYTF
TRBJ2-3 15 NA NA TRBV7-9 TGTGCCAGCAGCTACGGGGGACAGAGCACAGATACGCAGTATTTT CASSYGGQSTDTQYF
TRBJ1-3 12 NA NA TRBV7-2 TGTGCCAGCCGAATTCTGGGGGACACCATATATTTT CASRILGDTIYF
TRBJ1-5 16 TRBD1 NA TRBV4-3 TGCGCCAGCAGCCAAGATACAGGGGTCCTCAATCAGCCCCAGCATTTT CASSQDTGVLNQPQHF
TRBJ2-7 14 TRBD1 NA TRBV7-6 TGTGCCAGCAGCCCGGCGCGGCAGGGGGACGAGCAGTACTTC CASSPARQGDEQYF
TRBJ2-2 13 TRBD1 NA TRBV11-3 TGTGCCAGCGAGCAGAGGGGGCCCGGGGAGCTGTTTTTT CASEQRGPGELFF
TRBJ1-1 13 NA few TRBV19 TGTGCCAGTAGTATCCTCCAGGGGACTGAAGCTTTCTTT CASSILQGTEAFF
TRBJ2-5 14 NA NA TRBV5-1 TGCGCCAGCACCTCCGGGTCGTCGGGAGAGACCCAGTACTTC CASTSGSSGETQYF
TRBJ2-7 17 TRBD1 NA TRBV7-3 TGTGCCAGCAGCGTCAAGACCGGGACAGGGGGATACTACGAGCAGTACTTC CASSVKTGTGGYYEQYF
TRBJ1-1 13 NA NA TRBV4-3 TGCGCCAGCAGCCAAGATCAAAGGACTGAAGCTTTCTTT CASSQDQRTEAFF
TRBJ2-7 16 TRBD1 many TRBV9 TGTGCCAGCAGCGCGACGACCGGGACAGGGAAGGACGAGCAGTACTTC CASSATTGTGKDEQYF
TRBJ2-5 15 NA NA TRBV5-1 TGCGCCAGCAGCTTGACGGAGGTTAAGTGGGAGACCCAGTACTTC CASSLTEVKWETQYF
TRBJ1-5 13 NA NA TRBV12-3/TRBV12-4 TGTGCCAGCGGCCGGCGGAGCAATCAGCCCCAGCATTTT CASGRRSNQPQHF
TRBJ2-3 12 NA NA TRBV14 TGTGCCAGCAGCCAATCCCGGGAGAAGCAGTATTTT CASSQSREKQYF
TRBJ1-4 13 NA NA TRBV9 TGTGCCAGCAGCGTAGGGGAACGGGAAAAACTGTTTTTT CASSVGEREKLFF
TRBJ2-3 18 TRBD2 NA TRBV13 TGTGCCAGCAGTCATCCTAGCGGGACTTTAGGATCGACAGATACGCAGTATTTT CASSHPSGTLGSTDTQYF
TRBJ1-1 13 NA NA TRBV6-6 TGTGCCAGCACCACGACCGGGGGCACTGAAGCTTTCTTT CASTTTGGTEAFF
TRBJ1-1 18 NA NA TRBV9 TGTGCCAGCACCAACCTAAGGGGGAGGGGACTGGCCGACACTGAAGCTTTCTTT CASTNLRGRGLADTEAFF
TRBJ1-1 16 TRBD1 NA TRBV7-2 TGTGCCAGCAGCCGGGGGACAGGCGGGGGGAACACTGAAGCTTTCTTT CASSRGTGGGNTEAFF